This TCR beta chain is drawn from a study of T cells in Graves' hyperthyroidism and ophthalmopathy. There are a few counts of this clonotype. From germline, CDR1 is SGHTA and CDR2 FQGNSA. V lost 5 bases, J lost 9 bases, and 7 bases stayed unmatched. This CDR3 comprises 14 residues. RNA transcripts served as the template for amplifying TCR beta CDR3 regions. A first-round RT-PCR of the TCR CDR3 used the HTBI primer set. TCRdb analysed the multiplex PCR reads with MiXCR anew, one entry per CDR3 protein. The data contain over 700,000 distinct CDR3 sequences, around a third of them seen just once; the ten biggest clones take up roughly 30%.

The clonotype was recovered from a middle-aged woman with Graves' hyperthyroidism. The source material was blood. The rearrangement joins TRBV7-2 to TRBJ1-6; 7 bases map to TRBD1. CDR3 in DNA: TGTGCCAGCAGCCGTGGACAGGTTACTTCACCCCTCCACTTT. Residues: CASSRGQVTSPLHF.